This TCR beta chain was sequenced during a study of cytomegalovirus exposure and HLA in healthy donors. As for the study in general: Across under 450 genotyped donors, about 80% landed in the Caucasian-associated ancestry cluster. Study results and limitations: Associated with cytomegalovirus, according to the listing, were some 180 TCR beta chains. A reported reduction in N-insertions relative to the approximately 670-donor mean was seen in an Asian-associated ancestry cluster in a later analysis. Across donors, presence/absence analyses took sequencing depth to be roughly uniform.

It was with 60 Vbeta and 13 Jbeta primers that the PCR ran. Method: immunoSEQ multiplex PCR; TCRdb's copy keeps in-frame clones and lacks some. The table has over 110,000 clones, 70% to 85% seen once; the top ten hold less than 3%. This CDR3 comprises 14 residues. Notes on this clone: Its antigen is unknown.

The sample consisted of PBMCs. This receptor was identified in a male donor in good health and CMV-seronegative. V usage is TRBV21-1 and J usage is TRBJ2-7; no check of the table's D call, TRBD1, against the DNA was made. TRBV21-1 is flagged as a pseudogene. The CDR3 spells CASSRTDRGSQQYF. Here the CDR3 DNA reads TGTGCCAGCAGCCGAACCGACAGGGGTTCACAGCAGTACTTC.